The 9 T cell receptor beta chains presented below share a single source sample, sequenced in a study of T cell repertoires in cytomegalovirus infection. TCRdb re-called the reads with MiXCR, one entry per CDR3 protein. Of under 850,000 distinct CDR3 sequences in the sample, about a third are singletons; the top ten hold roughly 2.9%. The source material was PBMCs. These receptor sequences come from a human donor in good health (CMV status not recorded). Some clones in this sample may be carry-over from other donors' samples.

This clonotype has only a few counts. V is TRBV11-1 and J is TRBJ1-1; D remains unclear. Germline-derived CDR1 and CDR2 are SGHAT and FQDESV (reference sequence). This CDR3 spans 14 amino acids. V was trimmed by 2 bases and J by 0 bases, leaving 7 bases between them. The CDR3 DNA reads as TGTGCCAGCAGCTTAATCGGAGTGAACACTGAAGCTTTCTTT. Its protein is CASSLIGVNTEAFF.

This clonotype has only a few counts. This rearrangement joins TRBV11-2 to TRBJ1-4; D is unclear. Trimming left V 1 base short and J 8 bases short, with 11 bases between. Germline CDR1 is SGHAT and CDR2 is FQNNGV. This CDR3 spans 14 amino acids. In nucleotides, the CDR3 is TGTGCCAGCAGCTTAGGGGGATTCCAGGAAAAACTGTTTTTT. Encoded protein: CASSLGGFQEKLFF.

This sequence joins TRBV20-1 and TRBJ1-3, with D hard to call. Germline CDR1 reads DFQATT; CDR2 reads SNEGSKA (reference sequence). V lost 1 base and J lost 0, with 10 bases in between. This CDR3 is built from 15 residues. CDR3 residues: CSARVGSGSGNTIYF. The DNA of the CDR3 is TGCAGTGCTAGAGTTGGAAGCGGCTCTGGAAACACCATATATTTT.

Only a few counts were recorded for this clonotype. This chain uses TRBV28 with TRBJ1-2, with TRBD1 as a possible D gene (6 bases). The CDR3 is made up of 16 amino acids. Trimming removed 4 bases from V and 7 bases from J, with 22 bases in between. CDR1 and CDR2 (germline): MDHEN, SYDVKM. CDR3 amino acids: CASSYPSNRDPAGYTF. The CDR3 DNA reads TGTGCCAGCAGTTATCCATCCAACAGGGATCCTGCTGGCTACACCTTC.

The chain is built from TRBV19 and TRBJ2-5; 12 nucleotides align to TRBD2. Per germline, CDR1 LNHDA and CDR2 SQIVND (reference sequence). V lost 3 bases, J lost 5 bases, and 7 bases stayed unmatched. The CDR3 has 16 residues. The CDR3 nucleotides are TGTGCCAGTAGTATGCGACTAGCGGGAGTCAGGGAGACCCAGTACTTC. It yields the protein CASSMRLAGVRETQYF.

A remark on this clonotype: Lacking the conserved final phenylalanine or tryptophan, this CDR3 likely reflects a read error. The gene calls are TRBV7-9 and TRBJ1-2; the D gene is possibly TRBD1 (5 bases). Germline V gene data show CDR1 as SEHNR and CDR2 as FQNEAQ (reference sequence). Trimming took 3 bases from V and 8 from J, leaving 19 bases between them. The CDR3 totals 15 residues. Here the CDR3 reads CASSFTVHGASGYTC. The CDR3 bases are TGTGCCAGCAGCTTCACTGTACATGGGGCTTCCGGCTACACCTGC.

About this clonotype: One junction end does not reproduce the germline sequence, and a read error may be involved. The rearrangement links TRBV6-6 to TRBJ1-5; D unclear. CDR3 size: 12 residues. Germline V gene data show CDR1 as MNHNY and CDR2 as SVGAGI (reference sequence). The CDR3 is CASSYTQQPQRF. In DNA, the CDR3 is TGTGCCAGCAGTTACACCCAACAGCCCCAGCGTTTT.

A remark on this clonotype: It is unclear where the CDR3 begins or ends on the DNA, so no DNA is shown, and the CDR3 is as TCRdb lists it. This chain links TRBV7-2 with TRBJ2-3; the table's D gene call, TRBD1, was not cross checked with the DNA. The CDR3 adds up to 16 amino acids, both ends counted. Germline values: CDR1 SGHTA, CDR2 FQGNSA. Here the CDR3 reads CASSFGGGSPPDTQSF.

The chain links TRBV6-1 to TRBJ2-5; 10 nucleotides line up with TRBD2. Germline V gene lookup returns CDR1 MNHNS and CDR2 SASEGT. The CDR3 sequence is 18 residues long. Unmatched junction bases numbered 16, after V lost 4 bases and J lost 5 bases. The CDR3 region is CASSGRNLAGVTMETQYF. CDR3 nucleotides: TGTGCCAGCAGTGGACGAAATCTAGCGGGAGTGACTATGGAGACCCAGTACTTC.